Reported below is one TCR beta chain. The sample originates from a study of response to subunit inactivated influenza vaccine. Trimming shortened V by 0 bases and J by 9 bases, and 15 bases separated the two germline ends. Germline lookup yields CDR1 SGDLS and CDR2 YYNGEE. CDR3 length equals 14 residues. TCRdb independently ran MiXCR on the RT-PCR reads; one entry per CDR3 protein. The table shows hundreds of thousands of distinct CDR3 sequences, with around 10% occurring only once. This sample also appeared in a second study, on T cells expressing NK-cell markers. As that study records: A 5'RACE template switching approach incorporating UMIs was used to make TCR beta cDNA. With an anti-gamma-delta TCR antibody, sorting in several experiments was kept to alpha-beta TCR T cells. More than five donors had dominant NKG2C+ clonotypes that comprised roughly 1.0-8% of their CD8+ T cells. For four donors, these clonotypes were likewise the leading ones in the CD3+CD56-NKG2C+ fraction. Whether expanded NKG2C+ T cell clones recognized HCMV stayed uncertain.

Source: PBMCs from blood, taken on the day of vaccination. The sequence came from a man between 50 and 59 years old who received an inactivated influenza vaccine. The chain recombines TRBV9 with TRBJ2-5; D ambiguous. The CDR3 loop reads CASSVAPFRGAQYF. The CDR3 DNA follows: TGTGCCAGCAGCGTAGCCCCATTCCGTGGGGCCCAGTACTTC. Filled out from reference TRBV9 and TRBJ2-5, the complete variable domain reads DSGVTQTPKHLITATGQRVTLRCSPRSGDLSVYWYQQSLDQGLQFLIQYYNGEERAKGNILERFSAQQFPDLHSELNLSSLELGDSALYFCASSVAPFRGAQYFGPGTRLLVL.